This T cell receptor (beta chain) was captured by sequencing in a study of blood T cell repertoires in COVID-19. Overall study context: Nucleic acid was either cDNA or gDNA, and it came from T cells, B-cell-depleted T cells, or PBMCs.

Profiled with immunoSEQ multiplex PCR; TCRdb holds only in-frame clones, not every one. The sample holds about 160,000 clones, 92% seen once. CDR1 is MNHEY, CDR2 SVGAGI, per germline. The CDR3 runs 14 residues. Trimming left V 6 bases short and J 2 bases short, with 13 bases between. The V call is TRBV6-5, the J call TRBJ1-2; no firm D call. The sequence derives from a man under 40 with COVID-19, enrolled during active disease. The sequenced sample consisted of peripheral blood. CDR3 coding DNA: TGTGCCAGCAGAAAGTCAGGTACCAACTATGGCTACACCTTC. It yields the protein CASRKSGTNYGYTF.